The clone carrying this T cell receptor beta chain has only a few counts. Its antigen is not identified. This sample was taken from a study of T cell responses to AZD1222 COVID-19 vaccine. Overall study results and limits: Donors in the cohort were predominantly white British and more often female, and clonal diversity was possibly underestimated. Regions 160-218 and 743-854 dominated among vaccine-associated CD4 TCRs spanning spike. Baseline antibody screening turned up just a handful of seropositive AZD1222 recipients.

Only in-frame clones appear in the TCRdb table, and some are missing; sequencing was by immunoSEQ multiplex PCR. Found here are roughly 50,000 clones, more than 80% of them singletons; the top ten hold roughly 15%. This CDR3 comprises 14 residues. V lost 3 bases to trimming and J lost 3 bases, with 9 bases between them. The germline V gene has CDR1 LNHDA and CDR2 SQIVND (reference sequence). This sequence originates from an adult who received the AZD1222 COVID-19 vaccine. The V call is TRBV19, the J call TRBJ2-1; D possibly corresponds to TRBD1 (6 bases). The material sequenced was peripheral blood, taken 28 days after the second AZD1222 dose. CDR3 region: CASSISDSYNEQFF. CDR3 sequence (DNA): TGTGCCAGTAGTATCTCGGACAGCTACAATGAGCAGTTCTTC.